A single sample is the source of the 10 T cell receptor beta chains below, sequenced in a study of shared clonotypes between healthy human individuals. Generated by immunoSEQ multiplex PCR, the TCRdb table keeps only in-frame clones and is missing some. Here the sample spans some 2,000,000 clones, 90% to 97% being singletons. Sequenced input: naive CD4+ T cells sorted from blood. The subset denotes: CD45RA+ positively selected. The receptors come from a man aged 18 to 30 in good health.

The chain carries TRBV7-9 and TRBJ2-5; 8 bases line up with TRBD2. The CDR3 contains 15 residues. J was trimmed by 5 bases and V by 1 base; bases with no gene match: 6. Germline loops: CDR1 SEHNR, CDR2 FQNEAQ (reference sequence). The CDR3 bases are TGTGCCAGCAGCTTAGGTAGCGGGACTTTGGAGACCCAGTACTTC. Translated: CASSLGSGTLETQYF.

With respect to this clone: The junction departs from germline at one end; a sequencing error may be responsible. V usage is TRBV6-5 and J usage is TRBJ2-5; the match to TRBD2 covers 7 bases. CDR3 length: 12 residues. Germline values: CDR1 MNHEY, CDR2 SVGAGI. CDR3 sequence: CASSYASGALNF. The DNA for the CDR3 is TGTGCCAGCAGTTACGCCAGCGGGGCTCTTAACTTC.

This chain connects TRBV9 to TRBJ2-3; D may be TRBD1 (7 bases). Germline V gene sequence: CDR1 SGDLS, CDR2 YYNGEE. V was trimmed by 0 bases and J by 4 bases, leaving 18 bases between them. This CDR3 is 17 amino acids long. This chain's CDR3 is CASSVGTGGDRPDTQYF. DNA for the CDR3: TGTGCCAGCAGCGTAGGGACAGGAGGGGATCGCCCAGATACGCAGTATTTT.

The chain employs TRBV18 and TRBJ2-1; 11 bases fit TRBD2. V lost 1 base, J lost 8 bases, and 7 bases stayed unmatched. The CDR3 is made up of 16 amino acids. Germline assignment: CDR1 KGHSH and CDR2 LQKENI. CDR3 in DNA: TGTGCCAGCTCACCACAGGGTCTAGCGGGGGGCGATGAGCAGTTCTTC. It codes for CASSPQGLAGGDEQFF.

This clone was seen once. CDR3 sequence (DNA): TGTGCCACAGGCCCGAAGTCGGGGCCCAACTATGGCTACACCTTC. It translates to CATGPKSGPNYGYTF. The gene calls are TRBV6-4 and TRBJ1-2; D possibly corresponds to TRBD1 (5 bases). Trimming shortened V by 10 bases and J by 2 bases, and 20 bases separated the two germline ends. Germline CDR1 MRHNA, CDR2 SNTAGT. The CDR3 has 15 residues.

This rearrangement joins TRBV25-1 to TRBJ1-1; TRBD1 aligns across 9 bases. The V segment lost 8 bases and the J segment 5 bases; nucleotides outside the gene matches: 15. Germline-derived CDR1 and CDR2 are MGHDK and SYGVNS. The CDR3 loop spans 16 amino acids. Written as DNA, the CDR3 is TGTGCCAGCGTAGGGGAGGCGACAGGGGGAACAACTGAAGCTTTCTTT. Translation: CASVGEATGGTTEAFF. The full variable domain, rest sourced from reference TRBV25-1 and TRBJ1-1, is EADIYQTPRYLVIGTGKKITLECSQTMGHDKMYWYQQDPGMELHLIHYSYGVNSTEKGDLSSESTVSRIRTEHFPLTLESARPSHTSQYLCASVGEATGGTTEAFFGQGTRLTVV.

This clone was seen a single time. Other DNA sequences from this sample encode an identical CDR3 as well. The CDR3 nucleotides read TGTGCCAGCAGCCCCACTAGCGGGGCCTACGAGCAGTACTTC. Encoded protein: CASSPTSGAYEQYF. The chain uses TRBV11-3 and TRBJ2-7; TRBD2 matches at 10 bases. The trim removed 5 bases at V and 2 bases at J, leaving 3 bases unmatched. The CDR3 runs to 14 residues. The germline CDR1 and CDR2 sequences are SGHNT and YENEEA. Drawing the rest from reference TRBV11-3 and TRBJ2-7, the complete variable domain is EAGVVQSPRYKIIEKKQPVAFWCNPISGHNTLYWYLQNLGQGPELLIRYENEEAVDDSQLPKDRFSAERLKGVDSTLKIQPAELGDSAVYLCASSPTSGAYEQYFGPGTRLTVT.

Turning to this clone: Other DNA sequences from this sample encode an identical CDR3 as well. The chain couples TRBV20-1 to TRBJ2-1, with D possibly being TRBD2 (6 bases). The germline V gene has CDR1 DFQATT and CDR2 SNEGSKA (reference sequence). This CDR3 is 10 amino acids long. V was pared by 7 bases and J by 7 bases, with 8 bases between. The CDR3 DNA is TGCAGTGTCGCGGGGAATGAGCAGTTCTTC. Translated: CSVAGNEQFF.

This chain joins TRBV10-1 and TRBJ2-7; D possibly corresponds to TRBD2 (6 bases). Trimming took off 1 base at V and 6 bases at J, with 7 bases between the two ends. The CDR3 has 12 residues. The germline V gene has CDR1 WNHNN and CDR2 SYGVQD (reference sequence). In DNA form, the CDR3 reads TGCGCCAGCAGTGAGTACGGGGGCGAGCAGTACTTC. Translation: CASSEYGGEQYF.

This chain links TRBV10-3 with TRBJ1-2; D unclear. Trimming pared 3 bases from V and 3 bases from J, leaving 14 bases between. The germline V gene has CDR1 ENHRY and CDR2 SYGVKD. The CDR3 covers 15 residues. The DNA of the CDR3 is TGTGCCATCAGTGACCCGGGCCGAAGCCACTATGGCTACACCTTC. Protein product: CAISDPGRSHYGYTF.